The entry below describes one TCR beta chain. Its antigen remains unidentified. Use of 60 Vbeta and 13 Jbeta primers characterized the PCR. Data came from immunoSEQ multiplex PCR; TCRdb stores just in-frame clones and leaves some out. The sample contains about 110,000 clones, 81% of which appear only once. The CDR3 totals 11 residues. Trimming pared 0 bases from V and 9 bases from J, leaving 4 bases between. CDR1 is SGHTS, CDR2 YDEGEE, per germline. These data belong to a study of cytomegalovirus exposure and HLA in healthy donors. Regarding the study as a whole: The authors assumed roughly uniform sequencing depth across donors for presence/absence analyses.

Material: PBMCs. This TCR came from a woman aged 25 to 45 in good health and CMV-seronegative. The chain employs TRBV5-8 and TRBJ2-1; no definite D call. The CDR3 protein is CASSLGGEQFF. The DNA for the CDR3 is TGTGCCAGCAGCTTGGGAGGTGAGCAGTTCTTC.